A selection of T cell receptor beta chains follows, all from one sample in a study of PD-L1 blockade in urothelial cancer. Clones were read by immunoSEQ multiplex PCR, and TCRdb kept only the in-frame ones, dropping some. The sample consists of about 84,000 clones, 90% of them appearing once. Sequencing was performed on PBMCs, taken around atezolizumab (anti-PD-L1) treatment. The receptors here all came from a man aged 60-69 years with urothelial cancer. CDR3s include the opening cysteine and the closing phenylalanine or tryptophan. Each record gives: D gene, V gene, J gene, clone size, CDR3 protein. D genes are given only for firm matches. A row's size may be missing; if present it is once, few, many or a size class.

.,TRBV25-1,TRBJ2-5,.,CASSGGQTKETQYF
TRBD2,TRBV6-5,TRBJ2-1,once,CASSGLAGGGNEQFF
TRBD1,TRBV18,TRBJ2-2,.,CASNLDRVANTGELFF
.,TRBV7-9,TRBJ2-7,.,CASSSRDLGGDEQYF
.,TRBV7-8,TRBJ2-1,.,CASSLGPDEQFF
.,TRBV7-8,TRBJ1-3,few,CASSFRGAPGNTIYF
TRBD1,TRBV5-1,TRBJ2-5,.,CASSLRGQQETQYF
.,TRBV2,TRBJ1-4,few,CASSTSGTLGNEKLFF
TRBD1,TRBV6-6,TRBJ1-2,.,CASSLDRNYGYTF
.,TRBV28,TRBJ1-1,.,CASSLGPGSRTEAFF
.,TRBV10-2,TRBJ1-1,.,CASSEWGGTEAFF
TRBD1,TRBV6-1,TRBJ1-5,once,CASRQTGPQPQHF
TRBD1,TRBV5-6,TRBJ1-3,.,CASRTGTGNTIYF
.,TRBV6-5,TRBJ2-1,once,CASQEGNEQFF
TRBD2,TRBV7-3,TRBJ2-5,.,CASSLRGLAGGQETQYF
.,TRBV6-1,TRBJ2-5,once,CASSLDGNQETQYF
.,TRBV7-2,TRBJ1-3,.,CASSSWGGSSGNTIYF
TRBD1,TRBV27,TRBJ2-1,.,CASSLNRGREQFF